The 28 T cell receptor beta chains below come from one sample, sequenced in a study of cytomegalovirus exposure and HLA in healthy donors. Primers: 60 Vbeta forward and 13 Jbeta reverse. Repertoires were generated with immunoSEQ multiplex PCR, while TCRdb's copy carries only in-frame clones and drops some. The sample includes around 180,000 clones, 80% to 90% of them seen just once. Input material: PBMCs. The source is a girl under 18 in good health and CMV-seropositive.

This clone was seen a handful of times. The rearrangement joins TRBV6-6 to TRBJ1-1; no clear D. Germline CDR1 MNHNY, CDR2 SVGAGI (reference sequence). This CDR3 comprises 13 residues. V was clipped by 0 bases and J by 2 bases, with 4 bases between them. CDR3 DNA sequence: TGTGCCAGCAGTTACTCATCTAACACTGAAGCTTTCTTT. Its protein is CASSYSSNTEAFF.

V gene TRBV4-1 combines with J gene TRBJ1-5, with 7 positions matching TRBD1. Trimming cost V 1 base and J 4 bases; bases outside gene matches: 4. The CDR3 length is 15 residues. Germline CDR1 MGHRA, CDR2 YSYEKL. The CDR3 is CASSQGDRENQPQHF. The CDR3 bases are TGCGCCAGCAGCCAAGGGGACAGAGAGAATCAGCCCCAGCATTTT.

This chain's CDR3 is CASSLGPRVRVGGEKLFF. The DNA for the CDR3 is TGTGCCAGCAGCTTGGGACCCCGGGTGAGGGTTGGCGGCGAAAAACTGTTTTTT. J is TRBJ1-4 and V is TRBV5-5; D is uncertain. Trimming stripped 0 bases from V and 8 bases from J, with 23 bases between. The CDR3 covers 18 residues. Germline lookup yields CDR1 SGHKS and CDR2 YYEKEE (reference sequence).

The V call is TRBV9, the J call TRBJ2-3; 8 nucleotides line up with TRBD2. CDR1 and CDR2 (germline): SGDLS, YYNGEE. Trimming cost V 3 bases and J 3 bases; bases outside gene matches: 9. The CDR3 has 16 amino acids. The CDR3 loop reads CASSGPFGGATDTQYF. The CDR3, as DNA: TGTGCCAGCAGCGGTCCTTTCGGGGGGGCAACAGATACGCAGTATTTT.

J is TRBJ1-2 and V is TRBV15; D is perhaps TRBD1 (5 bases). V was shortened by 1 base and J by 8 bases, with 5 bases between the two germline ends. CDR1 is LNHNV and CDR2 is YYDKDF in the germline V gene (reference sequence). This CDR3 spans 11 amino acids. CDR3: CATSRAGGYTF. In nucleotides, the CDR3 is TGTGCCACCAGCAGAGCAGGGGGCTACACCTTC.

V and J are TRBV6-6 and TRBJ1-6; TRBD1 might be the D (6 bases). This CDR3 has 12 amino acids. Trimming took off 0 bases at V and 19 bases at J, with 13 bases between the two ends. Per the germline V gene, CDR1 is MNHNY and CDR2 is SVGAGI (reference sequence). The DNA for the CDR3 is TGTGCCAGCAGTTACTCGAGCGGGGGGCGGCACTTT. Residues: CASSYSSGGRHF.

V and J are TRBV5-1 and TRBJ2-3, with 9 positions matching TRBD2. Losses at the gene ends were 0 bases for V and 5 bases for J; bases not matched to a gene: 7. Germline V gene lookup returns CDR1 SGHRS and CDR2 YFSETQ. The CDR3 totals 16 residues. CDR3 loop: CASSLGLAGAGDTQYF. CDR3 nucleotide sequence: TGCGCCAGCAGCTTGGGTTTAGCGGGGGCTGGAGATACGCAGTATTTT.

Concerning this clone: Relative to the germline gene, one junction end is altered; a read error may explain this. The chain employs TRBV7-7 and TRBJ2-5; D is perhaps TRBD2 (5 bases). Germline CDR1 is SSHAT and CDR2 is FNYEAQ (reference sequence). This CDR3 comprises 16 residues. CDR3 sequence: CASSTISGPGKETQYF. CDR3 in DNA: TGTGCTAGCAGCACTATTTCGGGTCCCGGGAAAGAGACCCAGTACTTC. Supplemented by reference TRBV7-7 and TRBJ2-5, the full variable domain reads GAGVSQSPRYKVTKRGQDVTLRCDPISSHATLYWYQQALGQGPEFLTYFNYEAQPDKSGLPSDRFSAERPEGSISTLTIQRTEQRDSAMYRCASSTISGPGKETQYFGPGTRLLVL.

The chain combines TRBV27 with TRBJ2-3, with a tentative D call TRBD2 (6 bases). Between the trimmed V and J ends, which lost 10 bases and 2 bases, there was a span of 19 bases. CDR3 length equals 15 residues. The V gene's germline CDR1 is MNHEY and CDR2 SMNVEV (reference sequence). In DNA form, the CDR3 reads TGTGCCACCCTCAGCCGGGGACTGAACACAGATACGCAGTATTTT. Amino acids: CATLSRGLNTDTQYF.

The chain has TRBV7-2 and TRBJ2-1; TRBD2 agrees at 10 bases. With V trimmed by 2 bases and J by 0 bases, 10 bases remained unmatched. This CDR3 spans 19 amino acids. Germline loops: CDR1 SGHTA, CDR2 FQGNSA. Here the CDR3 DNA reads TGTGCCAGCAGCTTAAACCCCCTAGCGGGGGCCTCCTCCTACAATGAGCAGTTCTTC. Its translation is CASSLNPLAGASSYNEQFF.

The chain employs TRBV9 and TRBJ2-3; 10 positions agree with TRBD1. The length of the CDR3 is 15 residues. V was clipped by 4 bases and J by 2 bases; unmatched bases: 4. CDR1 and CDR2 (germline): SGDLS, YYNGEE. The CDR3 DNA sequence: TGTGCCAGCAGCTCCGGGACAGGGGTCACAGATACGCAGTATTTT. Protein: CASSSGTGVTDTQYF. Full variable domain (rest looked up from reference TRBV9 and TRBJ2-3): DSGVTQTPKHLITATGQRVTLRCSPRSGDLSVYWYQQSLDQGLQFLIQYYNGEERAKGNILERFSAQQFPDLHSELNLSSLELGDSALYFCASSSGTGVTDTQYFGPGTRLTVL.

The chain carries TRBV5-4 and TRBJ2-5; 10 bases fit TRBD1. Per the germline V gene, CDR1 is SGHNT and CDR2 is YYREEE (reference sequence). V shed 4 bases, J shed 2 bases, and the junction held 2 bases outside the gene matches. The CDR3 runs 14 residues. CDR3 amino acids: CASSRDRGQETQYF. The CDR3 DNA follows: TGTGCCAGCAGCCGGGACAGGGGTCAAGAGACCCAGTACTTC.

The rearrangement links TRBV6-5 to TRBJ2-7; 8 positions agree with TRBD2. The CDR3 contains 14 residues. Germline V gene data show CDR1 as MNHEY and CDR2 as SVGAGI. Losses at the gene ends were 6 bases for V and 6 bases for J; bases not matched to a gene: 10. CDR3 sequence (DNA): TGTGCCAGCAGAGTCCACGCGGGGGGCGTCGAGCAGTACTTC. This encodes CASRVHAGGVEQYF.

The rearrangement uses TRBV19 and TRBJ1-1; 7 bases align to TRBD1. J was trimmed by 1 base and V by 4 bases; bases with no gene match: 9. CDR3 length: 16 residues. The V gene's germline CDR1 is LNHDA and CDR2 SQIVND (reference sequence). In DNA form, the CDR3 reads TGTGCCAGTAGTACCCTCTACAGGGGACAGAACACTGAAGCTTTCTTT. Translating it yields CASSTLYRGQNTEAFF.

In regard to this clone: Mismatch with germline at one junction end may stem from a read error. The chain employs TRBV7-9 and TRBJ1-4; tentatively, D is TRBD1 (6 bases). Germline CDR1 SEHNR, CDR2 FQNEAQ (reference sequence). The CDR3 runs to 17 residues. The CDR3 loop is CSSSSALGKGVNEKLFF. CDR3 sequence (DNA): TGTTCCAGCAGCTCCGCCTTGGGGAAGGGGGTTAATGAAAAACTGTTTTTT. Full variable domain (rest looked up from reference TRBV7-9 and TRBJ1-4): DTGVSQNPRHKITKRGQNVTFRCDPISEHNRLYWYRQTLGQGPEFLTYFQNEAQLEKSRLLSDRFSAERPKGSFSTLEIQRTEQGDSAMYLCSSSSALGKGVNEKLFFGSGTQLSVL.

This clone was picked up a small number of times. CDR3 in DNA: TGTGCCAGCAGTGAAGGTAGCGGGGGATCTTACTACGAGCAGTACTTC. Amino acids: CASSEGSGGSYYEQYF. The genes are TRBV2 and TRBJ2-7; TRBD2 aligns across 9 bases. This CDR3 comprises 16 residues. The V gene's germline CDR1 is SNHLY and CDR2 FYNNEI. V shed 1 base and J 3 bases; nucleotides not matched to a gene: 7.

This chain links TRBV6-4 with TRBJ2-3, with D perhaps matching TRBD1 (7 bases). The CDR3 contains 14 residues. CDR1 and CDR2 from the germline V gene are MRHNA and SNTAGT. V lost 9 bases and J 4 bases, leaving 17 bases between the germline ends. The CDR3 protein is CASRQGAGSDTQYF. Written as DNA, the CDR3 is TGTGCCAGTAGACAGGGAGCGGGTTCAGATACGCAGTATTTT.

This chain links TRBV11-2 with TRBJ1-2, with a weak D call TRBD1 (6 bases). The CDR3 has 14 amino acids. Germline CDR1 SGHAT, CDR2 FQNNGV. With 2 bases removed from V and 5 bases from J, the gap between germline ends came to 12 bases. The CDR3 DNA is TGTGCCAGCAGCTTAAATCGACAGGAATATGGCTACACCTTC. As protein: CASSLNRQEYGYTF.

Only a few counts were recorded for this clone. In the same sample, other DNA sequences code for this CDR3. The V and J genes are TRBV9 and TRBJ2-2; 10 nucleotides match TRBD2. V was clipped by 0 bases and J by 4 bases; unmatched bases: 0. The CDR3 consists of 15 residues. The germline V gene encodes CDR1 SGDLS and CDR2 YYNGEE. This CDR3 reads CASSVERGGTGELFF. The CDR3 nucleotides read TGTGCCAGCAGCGTAGAGCGGGGGGGCACCGGGGAGCTGTTTTTT.

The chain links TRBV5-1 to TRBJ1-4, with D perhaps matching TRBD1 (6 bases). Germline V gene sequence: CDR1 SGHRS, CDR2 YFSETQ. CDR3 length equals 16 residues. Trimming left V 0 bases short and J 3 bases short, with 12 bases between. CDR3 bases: TGCGCCAGCAGCTTGGGCGACGGGGGGCCTAATGAAAAACTGTTTTTT. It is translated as CASSLGDGGPNEKLFF. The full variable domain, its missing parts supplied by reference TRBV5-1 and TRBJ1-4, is KAGVTQTPRYLIKTRGQQVTLSCSPISGHRSVSWYQQTPGQGLQFLFEYFSETQRNKGNFPGRFSGRQFSNSRSEMNVSTLELGDSALYLCASSLGDGGPNEKLFFGSGTQLSVL.

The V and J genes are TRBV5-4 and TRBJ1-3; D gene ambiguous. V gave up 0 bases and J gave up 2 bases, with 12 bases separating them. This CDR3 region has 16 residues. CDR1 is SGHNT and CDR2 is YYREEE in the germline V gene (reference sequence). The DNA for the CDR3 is TGTGCCAGCAGCTTGGTGGGTACAGACACTGGAAACACCATATATTTT. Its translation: CASSLVGTDTGNTIYF.

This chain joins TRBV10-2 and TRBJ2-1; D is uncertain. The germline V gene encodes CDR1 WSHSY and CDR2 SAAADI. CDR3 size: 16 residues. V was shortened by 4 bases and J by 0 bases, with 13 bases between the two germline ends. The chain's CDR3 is CASSASRSSSYNEQFF. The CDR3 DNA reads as TGCGCCAGCAGTGCGAGTCGGTCGAGCTCCTACAATGAGCAGTTCTTC.

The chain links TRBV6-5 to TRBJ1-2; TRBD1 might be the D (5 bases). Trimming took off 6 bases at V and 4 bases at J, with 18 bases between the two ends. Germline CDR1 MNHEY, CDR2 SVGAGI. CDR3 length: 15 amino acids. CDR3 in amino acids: CASSRDSSVGYGYTF. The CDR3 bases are TGTGCCAGCAGCCGGGACTCCTCTGTAGGCTATGGCTACACCTTC.

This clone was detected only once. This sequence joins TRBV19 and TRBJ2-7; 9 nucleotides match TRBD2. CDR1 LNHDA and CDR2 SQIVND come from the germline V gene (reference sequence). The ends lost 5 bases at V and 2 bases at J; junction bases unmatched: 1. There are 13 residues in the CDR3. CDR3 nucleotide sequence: TGTGCCAGTAGTCCTAGCGGGGCCTACGAGCAGTACTTC. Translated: CASSPSGAYEQYF.

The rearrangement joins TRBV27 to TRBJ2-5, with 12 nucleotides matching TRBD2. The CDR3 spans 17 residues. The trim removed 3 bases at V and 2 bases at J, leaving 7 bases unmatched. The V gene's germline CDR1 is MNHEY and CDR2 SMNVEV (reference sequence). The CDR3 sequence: CASSFLAGGPLQETQYF. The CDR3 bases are TGTGCCAGCAGTTTTCTAGCGGGGGGGCCACTACAAGAGACCCAGTACTTC.

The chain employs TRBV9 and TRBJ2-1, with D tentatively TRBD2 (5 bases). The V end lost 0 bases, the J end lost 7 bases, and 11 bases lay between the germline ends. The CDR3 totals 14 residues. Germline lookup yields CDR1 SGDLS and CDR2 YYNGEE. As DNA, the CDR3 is TGTGCCAGCAGCGTAGCGGGGTACAGTAATGAGCAGTTCTTC. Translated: CASSVAGYSNEQFF.

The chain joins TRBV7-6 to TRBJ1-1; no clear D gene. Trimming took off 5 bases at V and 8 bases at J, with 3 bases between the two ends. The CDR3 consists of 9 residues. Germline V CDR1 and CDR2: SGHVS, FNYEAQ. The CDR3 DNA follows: TGTGCCAGCAGCCCGGAAGCTTTCTTT. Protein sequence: CASSPEAFF.

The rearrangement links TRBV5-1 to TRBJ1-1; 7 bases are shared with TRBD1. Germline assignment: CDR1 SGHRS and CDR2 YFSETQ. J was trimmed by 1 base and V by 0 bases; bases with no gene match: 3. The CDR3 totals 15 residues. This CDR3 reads CASSLGHRGNTEAFF. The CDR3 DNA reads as TGCGCCAGCAGCTTGGGGCACAGGGGGAACACTGAAGCTTTCTTT.